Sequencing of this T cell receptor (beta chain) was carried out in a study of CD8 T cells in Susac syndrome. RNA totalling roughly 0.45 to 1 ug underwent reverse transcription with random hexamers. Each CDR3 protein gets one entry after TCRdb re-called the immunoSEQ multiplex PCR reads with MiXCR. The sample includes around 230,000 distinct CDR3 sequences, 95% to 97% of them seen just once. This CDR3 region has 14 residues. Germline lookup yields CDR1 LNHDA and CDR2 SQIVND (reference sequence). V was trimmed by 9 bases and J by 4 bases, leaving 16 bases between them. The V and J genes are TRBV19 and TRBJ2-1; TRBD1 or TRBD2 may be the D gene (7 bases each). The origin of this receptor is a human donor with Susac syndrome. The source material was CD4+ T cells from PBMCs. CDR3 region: CASSGGGLYNEQFF. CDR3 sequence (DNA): TGTGCCAGCTCAGGGGGAGGGCTATACAATGAGCAGTTCTTC.